This T cell receptor (beta chain) was found in a study of T cell repertoires in cytomegalovirus infection. Study overall: Through public TCR beta signatures, both CMV infection and matching HLA type were indicated.

This CDR3 is built from 18 residues. From germline, CDR1 is SGHTA and CDR2 FQGNSA. J was trimmed by 6 bases and V by 1 base; bases with no gene match: 14. This clonotype has a count of ten or more. Its matching antigen is unknown. Findings and limits, study-wide: What dominated the ex vivo response were HLA-C-restricted CMV-specific TCR beta clonotypes. Cumulative public TCR beta family frequency identified CMV carriers with the relevant HLA.

TCRdb itself ran the reads through MiXCR, one entry per CDR3 protein. The sample includes about 300,000 distinct CDR3 sequences, about 8.8% of them seen just once. The chain links TRBV7-2 to TRBJ2-4, with 8 bases aligning to TRBD1. The sample comprised PBMCs. This sequence was found in a human donor in good health (CMV status not recorded). Some clones in this sample may be carry-over from other donors' samples. The CDR3 spells CASSLDSVSTGARNIQYF. CDR3 DNA: TGTGCCAGCAGCTTAGACTCTGTTTCGACAGGGGCGCGAAACATTCAGTACTTC.